These 19 T cell receptor beta chains were all obtained from the same sample, sequenced in a study of shared clonotypes between healthy human individuals. This table comes from immunoSEQ multiplex PCR, and its TCRdb copy is limited to in-frame clones, with some not included. The top ten clones hold approximately 25% of a sample with about 820,000 clones, 85% to 95% of them seen once. CD45RO-negative CD8 cells positively selected for CCR7 made up the naive population, which excluded terminally differentiated effector memory CD45RA+ cells. Sequencing was carried out using naive CD8+ T cells sorted from blood. The receptors come from a man aged 30-40 years in good health.

This rearrangement joins TRBV21-1 to TRBJ2-1; TRBD1 is the table's D call, not checked against the DNA. TRBV21-1 is described as a pseudogene. CDR3 length: 14 amino acids. The CDR3 DNA follows: TGTGCCAGCAGCTCCGGGACACCACGCCGGGAGCAGTTCTTC. It is translated as CASSSGTPRREQFF.

The CDR3 loop reads CASSYRPDTQYF. The DNA of the CDR3 is TGTGCCAGCAGTTACCGTCCAGATACGCAGTATTTT. This chain uses TRBV27 with TRBJ2-3; no clear D gene. This CDR3 is built from 12 residues. Trimming removed 4 bases at V and 4 bases at J, with 6 bases between. Per germline, CDR1 MNHEY and CDR2 SMNVEV (reference sequence).

The count of this clone is one. This chain connects TRBV5-1 to TRBJ2-7; no definite D call. This CDR3 is built from 13 residues. CDR1 is SGHRS and CDR2 is YFSETQ in the germline V gene. With 6 bases removed from V and 2 bases from J, the gap between germline ends came to 12 bases. The CDR3 DNA is TGCGCCAGCAAGGATAGTCCGACCTACGAGCAGTACTTC. Protein product: CASKDSPTYEQYF.

The rearrangement links TRBV29-1 to TRBJ2-1; D unclear. V was cut by 7 bases and J by 10 bases, with 17 bases left in between. Germline V gene lookup returns CDR1 SQVTM and CDR2 ANQGSEA. The CDR3 length is 12 residues. CDR3 nucleotides: TGCAGCGGATCGGACCCTTATATGGAGCAGTTCTTC. The encoded protein is CSGSDPYMEQFF.

The chain employs TRBV5-1 and TRBJ2-1; possible D gene TRBD2, 5 bases. V lost 0 bases and J 7 bases, leaving 17 bases between the germline ends. The CDR3 extends over 16 amino acids. From germline, CDR1 is SGHRS and CDR2 YFSETQ. CDR3 sequence reads: CASSLEVASRVNEQFF. CDR3 nucleotides: TGCGCCAGCAGCTTGGAGGTGGCTTCGAGGGTGAATGAGCAGTTCTTC.

This sequence joins TRBV28 and TRBJ2-7; 12 bases match TRBD1. This CDR3 is 17 amino acids long. Trimming took 10 bases from V and 4 from J; bases not matched to a gene: 17. CDR1 and CDR2 from the germline V gene are MDHEN and SYDVKM. CDR3 coding DNA: TGTGCCACCTCCTGGGGGACAGGGGGCTGGATTGTATACGAGCAGTACTTC. It translates to CATSWGTGGWIVYEQYF.

The chain has TRBV5-4 and TRBJ1-2, with 7 bases aligning to TRBD1. Germline V CDR1 and CDR2: SGHNT, YYREEE (reference sequence). V lost 1 base, J lost 7 bases, and 10 bases stayed unmatched. The CDR3 sequence is 15 residues long. The CDR3 reads CASSLRGRVMGGYTF. The CDR3 DNA sequence: TGTGCCAGCAGCTTGAGGGGGCGCGTTATGGGTGGCTACACCTTC.

The V gene is TRBV9, the J gene TRBJ2-1, with a tentative D call TRBD2 (6 bases). Germline assignment: CDR1 SGDLS and CDR2 YYNGEE. Trimming took off 7 bases at V and 1 base at J, with 6 bases between the two ends. CDR3 length: 12 amino acids. The CDR3 reads CASGGSYNEQFF. CDR3 DNA: TGTGCCAGCGGGGGGTCCTACAATGAGCAGTTCTTC.

This clone was seen many times. The rearrangement links TRBV19 to TRBJ2-7; D uncertain. Germline V lookup: CDR1 LNHDA, CDR2 SQIVND (reference sequence). Trimming took 4 bases from V and 2 from J, leaving 3 bases between them. The CDR3 length is 11 residues. This CDR3 is CASSRPYEQYF. Here the CDR3 DNA reads TGTGCCAGTAGTAGACCCTACGAGCAGTACTTC.

With respect to this clone: Other DNA sequences in the same sample also yield this CDR3. The gene calls are TRBV7-9 and TRBJ2-1; 9 nucleotides line up with TRBD1. V shed 3 bases, J shed 0 bases, and the junction held 0 bases outside the gene matches. The CDR3 runs 15 residues. CDR1 and CDR2 from the germline V gene are SEHNR and FQNEAQ (reference sequence). CDR3 region: CASSLDRGSYNEQFF. The CDR3 nucleotides are TGTGCCAGCAGCTTGGACAGGGGCTCCTACAATGAGCAGTTCTTC.

V gene TRBV28 combines with J gene TRBJ2-6, with D possibly being TRBD1 or TRBD2 (6 bases each). Germline V gene sequence: CDR1 MDHEN, CDR2 SYDVKM. V dropped 4 bases and J dropped 2 bases, with 15 bases sitting between them. CDR3 size: 17 residues. CDR3 sequence: CASSSGGKLTGANVLTF. CDR3 nucleotide sequence: TGTGCCAGCAGTTCCGGGGGCAAACTTACTGGGGCCAACGTCCTGACTTTC.

This sequence joins TRBV4-3 and TRBJ1-5, with 7 bases fitting TRBD1. The length of the CDR3 is 17 residues. Germline CDR1 and CDR2: LGHNA and YSLEER. After removal of 3 bases from V and 1 base from J, the junction contained 9 bases not matched to a gene. In DNA form, the CDR3 reads TGCGCCAGCAGCCAGGGCCTCGGACAGGAAAGCAATCAGCCCCAGCATTTT. The encoded protein is CASSQGLGQESNQPQHF.

The chain carries TRBV28 and TRBJ2-7; possible D gene TRBD2, 7 bases. The ends were cut back, 6 bases at V and 2 bases at J, with 17 bases in the middle. The germline V gene encodes CDR1 MDHEN and CDR2 SYDVKM. CDR3 size: 15 residues. The CDR3 reads CASRQQRGAAYEQYF. The CDR3 DNA reads as TGTGCCAGCAGGCAGCAACGGGGGGCGGCCTACGAGCAGTACTTC.

Remarks on this clone: The same CDR3 also results from other DNA sequences found in this sample. The chain recombines TRBV19 with TRBJ2-6; D call uncertain. The CDR3 is 14 amino acids. The V end was cut by 3 bases, the J end by 0 bases, with 3 bases between. The germline CDR1 and CDR2 sequences are LNHDA and SQIVND (reference sequence). The DNA of the CDR3 is TGTGCCAGTAGTATTGACTCTGGGGCCAACGTCCTGACTTTC. Amino acid sequence: CASSIDSGANVLTF.

The chain employs TRBV27 and TRBJ1-5; perhaps TRBD1 as D (5 bases). Germline CDR1 is MNHEY and CDR2 is SMNVEV (reference sequence). The ends were cut back, 1 base at V and 5 bases at J, with 9 bases in the middle. There are 14 residues in the CDR3. CDR3 residues: CASSLLAGDQPQHF. The CDR3 DNA follows: TGTGCCAGCAGTTTATTAGCGGGGGATCAGCCCCAGCATTTT.

V is TRBV6-5 and J is TRBJ2-4, with TRBD1 matching over 8 bases. Unmatched junction bases numbered 6, after V lost 6 bases and J lost 8 bases. Germline V gene lookup returns CDR1 MNHEY and CDR2 SVGAGI. The CDR3 totals 13 residues. The CDR3 DNA reads TGTGCCAGCAGGTCAGGGGGCGGGGACATTCAGTACTTC. It encodes CASRSGGGDIQYF.

This clone showed up just once. V gene TRBV7-3 combines with J gene TRBJ2-3, with 7 bases that match TRBD1. Losses at the gene ends were 4 bases for V and 5 bases for J; bases not matched to a gene: 6. Germline-derived CDR1 and CDR2 are SGHTA and FQGTGA. The CDR3 is made up of 14 amino acids. Here the CDR3 DNA reads TGTGCCAGCAGCTCCGGACAGGCGGGAGATACGCAGTATTTT. Amino acids: CASSSGQAGDTQYF.

The CDR3: CANGGGETQYF. For the CDR3, the DNA is TGTGCCAACGGGGGTGGGGAGACCCAGTACTTC. The chain joins TRBV2 to TRBJ2-5; D possibly corresponds to TRBD2 (6 bases). Trimming took 10 bases from V and 5 from J, leaving 11 bases between them. The CDR3 runs to 11 residues. CDR1 and CDR2 from the germline V gene are SNHLY and FYNNEI.

The V gene is TRBV19, the J gene TRBJ1-1, with D unclear. Germline CDR1 LNHDA, CDR2 SQIVND (reference sequence). CDR3 size: 15 residues. Trimming cost V 4 bases and J 4 bases, with 16 bases left between them. This chain's CDR3 is CASSTHPTASTEAFF. In nucleotides, the CDR3 is TGTGCCAGTAGTACCCATCCCACGGCGAGCACTGAAGCTTTCTTT.